The next 20 T cell receptor beta chains were all read from a single sample in a study of blood T cell repertoires in COVID-19. The table came from immunoSEQ multiplex PCR; TCRdb's copy has only in-frame clones and leaves some out. The table lists about 150,000 clones, about 80% of them singletons. The specimen sequenced was PBMCs or T cells enriched from blood (not recorded which). These receptors were collected from a man over 45 who had recovered from COVID-19.

This clone showed up just a few times. The V and J genes are TRBV7-9 and TRBJ1-2, with TRBD1 identical over 9 bases. CDR1 SEHNR and CDR2 FQNEAQ come from the germline V gene (reference sequence). The length of the CDR3 is 15 residues. Germline trimming cut 4 bases from V and 2 bases from J; bases unmatched to any gene: 5. The CDR3 region is CASSSGQGNNYGYTF. The CDR3 DNA reads as TGTGCCAGCAGCTCAGGACAGGGGAACAACTATGGCTACACCTTC. Complete variable domain (other parts from reference TRBV7-9 and TRBJ1-2): DTGVSQNPRHKITKRGQNVTFRCDPISEHNRLYWYRQTLGQGPEFLTYFQNEAQLEKSRLLSDRFSAERPKGSFSTLEIQRTEQGDSAMYLCASSSGQGNNYGYTFGSGTRLTVV.

The chain employs TRBV5-1 and TRBJ2-1; a possible D gene is TRBD1 (6 bases). The CDR3 length is 14 residues. Germline values: CDR1 SGHRS, CDR2 YFSETQ. The V and J ends lost 4 bases and 3 bases respectively, with 11 bases between them. Here the CDR3 reads CASSDWTDYNEQFF. CDR3 DNA sequence: TGCGCCAGCAGCGATTGGACAGACTACAATGAGCAGTTCTTC.

V gene TRBV5-4 combines with J gene TRBJ1-6, with D maybe TRBD1 (6 bases). CDR3 length equals 15 residues. The V gene lost 4 bases and the J gene lost 4 bases, with 12 bases spanning the gap. The germline CDR1 and CDR2 sequences are SGHNT and YYREEE (reference sequence). CDR3 region: CASSPGQSYNSPLHF. DNA of the CDR3: TGTGCCAGCAGCCCCGGACAGTCTTATAATTCACCCCTCCACTTT. Complete variable domain (other parts from reference TRBV5-4 and TRBJ1-6): ETGVTQSPTHLIKTRGQQVTLRCSSQSGHNTVSWYQQALGQGPQFIFQYYREEENGRGNFPPRFSGLQFPNYSSELNVNALELDDSALYLCASSPGQSYNSPLHFGNGTRLTVT.

The genes are TRBV24-1 and TRBJ2-2, with a possible D match to TRBD2 (5 bases). V lost 3 bases and J lost 0, with 7 bases in between. CDR1 and CDR2 (germline): KGHDR, SFDVKD. This CDR3 contains 15 residues. CDR3 protein: CATSDRAANTGELFF. The CDR3 DNA is TGTGCCACCAGTGATCGAGCGGCGAACACCGGGGAGCTGTTTTTT.

In this sample, this clone turned up a few times. V and J are TRBV12-3 or TRBV12-4 and TRBJ1-2; D remains ambiguous. This CDR3 has 13 residues. V was clipped by 4 bases and J by 2 bases, with 8 bases between them. The CDR3 DNA is TGTGCCAGCAGTTACGGCAGGAACTATGGCTACACCTTC. Translation: CASSYGRNYGYTF.

The V and J genes are TRBV7-9 and TRBJ1-6; possible D gene TRBD1, 5 bases. V dropped 5 bases and J dropped 10 bases, with 18 bases sitting between them. CDR1 is SEHNR, CDR2 FQNEAQ, per germline (reference sequence). This CDR3 has 15 amino acids. CDR3 nucleotides: TGTGCCAGCAGCCCTCGGGGGGGTCGTGAATCACCCCTCCACTTT. Translation: CASSPRGGRESPLHF.

In this sample, this clone turned up once. The chain has TRBV7-2 and TRBJ2-1; TRBD2 is a possible D gene (6 bases). This CDR3 is built from 16 residues. Trimming left V 6 bases short and J 0 bases short, with 15 bases between. Germline V lookup: CDR1 SGHTA, CDR2 FQGNSA. Here the CDR3 DNA reads TGTGCCAGCAGTCTAAGGCGGGGCCGCTCCTACAATGAGCAGTTCTTC. Translation: CASSLRRGRSYNEQFF.

The CDR3: CASRDRRKTQYF. The CDR3 DNA is TGTGCCAGCAGGGACAGGAGGAAGACCCAGTACTTC. The V and J genes are TRBV19 and TRBJ2-5; 8 bases map to TRBD1. CDR3 length equals 12 residues. Unmatched junction bases numbered 6, after V lost 9 bases and J lost 6 bases. In germline, CDR1 is LNHDA, CDR2 SQIVND (reference sequence).

The chain links TRBV9 to TRBJ1-1; D may be TRBD1 (5 bases). Germline V gives CDR1 SGDLS, CDR2 YYNGEE. V dropped 2 bases and J dropped 6 bases, with 20 bases sitting between them. The CDR3 totals 16 residues. CDR3 amino acids: CASSVSVGGRGAEAFF. CDR3 in DNA: TGTGCCAGCAGCGTTAGCGTGGGAGGGCGGGGCGCTGAAGCTTTCTTT. Variable domain in full (rest from reference TRBV9 and TRBJ1-1): DSGVTQTPKHLITATGQRVTLRCSPRSGDLSVYWYQQSLDQGLQFLIQYYNGEERAKGNILERFSAQQFPDLHSELNLSSLELGDSALYFCASSVSVGGRGAEAFFGQGTRLTVV.

The genes are TRBV23-1 and TRBJ2-7; D ambiguous. TRBV23-1 belongs to the ORF category, with a function that is uncertain. V was pared by 2 bases and J by 2 bases, with 7 bases between. This CDR3 has 13 amino acids. For the CDR3, the DNA is TGCGCCAGCAGTCAAACAAACCCCTACGAGCAGTACTTC. Amino acids: CASSQTNPYEQYF.

This clone showed up just a few times. V usage is TRBV29-1 and J usage is TRBJ2-1; 7 bases map to TRBD1. V was pared by 2 bases and J by 1 base, with 5 bases of the junction left unmatched. CDR3 length: 15 amino acids. Germline values: CDR1 SQVTM, CDR2 ANQGSEA. The CDR3: CSVEYRDRSYNEQFF. DNA of the CDR3: TGCAGCGTTGAATACCGGGACAGATCCTACAATGAGCAGTTCTTC.

V usage is TRBV5-8 and J usage is TRBJ2-7, with TRBD1 as a possible D gene (6 bases). The germline V gene has CDR1 SGHTS and CDR2 YDEGEE. The CDR3 has 14 amino acids. The V end lost 2 bases, the J end lost 3 bases, and 12 bases lay between the germline ends. CDR3 in amino acids: CASSFTGNNYEQYF. The CDR3 bases are TGTGCCAGCAGCTTCACAGGGAACAACTACGAGCAGTACTTC.

The chain uses TRBV10-3 and TRBJ2-2; 14 bases line up with TRBD2. The V gene's germline CDR1 is ENHRY and CDR2 SYGVKD. This CDR3 has 17 amino acids. V shed 6 bases and J 7 bases; nucleotides not matched to a gene: 10. The CDR3 region has the DNA TGTGCCATCAGGGAGGGACTAGCGGGGGATTCCGGCGGGGAGCTGTTTTTT. Protein: CAIREGLAGDSGGELFF.

The V and J genes are TRBV7-2 and TRBJ2-4, with D perhaps matching TRBD1 (5 bases). The ends were cut back, 3 bases at V and 0 bases at J, with 15 bases in the middle. This CDR3 has 17 residues. Germline V lookup: CDR1 SGHTA, CDR2 FQGNSA. CDR3 sequence (DNA): TGTGCCAGCAGCTTTAAAGGACAATTTATAGCCAAAAACATTCAGTACTTC. Protein sequence: CASSFKGQFIAKNIQYF.

The CDR3 nucleotides read TGCGCCAGCAGCTGGACAGGGGTCAATGAGCAGTTCTTC. It encodes CASSWTGVNEQFF. The V gene is TRBV5-1, the J gene TRBJ2-1, with TRBD1 matching 9 bases. V shed 3 bases, J shed 6 bases, and the junction held 1 base outside the gene matches. Germline V gene data show CDR1 as SGHRS and CDR2 as YFSETQ. This CDR3 contains 13 residues.

The gene calls are TRBV28 and TRBJ1-3; no reliable D call. V lost 3 bases and J 4 bases, leaving 4 bases between the germline ends. Germline V gene sequence: CDR1 MDHEN, CDR2 SYDVKM. The CDR3 has 12 amino acids. The CDR3 reads CASSFQGNTIYF. CDR3 sequence (DNA): TGTGCCAGCAGTTTTCAGGGAAACACCATATATTTT.

The genes are TRBV11-3 and TRBJ1-1; D possibly corresponds to TRBD1 (5 bases). The ends were cut back, 1 base at V and 10 bases at J, with 10 bases in the middle. Germline CDR1 SGHNT, CDR2 YENEEA. CDR3 length equals 12 residues. This chain's CDR3 is CASSLGVGGAFF. For the CDR3, the DNA is TGTGCCAGCAGCTTAGGTGTGGGGGGAGCTTTCTTT.

The chain recombines TRBV27 with TRBJ2-3, with 9 bases lining up with TRBD1. The V gene end was trimmed by 4 bases and the J gene end by 2 bases; junction bases not matched to a gene: 7. The CDR3 has 16 residues. Germline lookup yields CDR1 MNHEY and CDR2 SMNVEV (reference sequence). The CDR3 nucleotides are TGTGCCAGCAGTTCCTTGGACAGGGGCATCACAGATACGCAGTATTTT. This translates into CASSSLDRGITDTQYF.

The chain links TRBV5-1 to TRBJ2-7; D call uncertain. V was cut by 0 bases and J by 0 bases, with 4 bases left in between. CDR3 length: 13 residues. CDR1 SGHRS and CDR2 YFSETQ come from the germline V gene. CDR3 region: CASSLDNSYEQYF. The CDR3 region has the DNA TGCGCCAGCAGCTTGGACAACTCCTACGAGCAGTACTTC.

This clone was picked up a small number of times. The chain carries TRBV19 and TRBJ2-1, with TRBD1 as a possible D gene (5 bases). Between the trimmed V and J ends, which lost 7 bases and 2 bases, there was a span of 15 bases. CDR3 length equals 15 residues. CDR1 is LNHDA, CDR2 SQIVND, per germline (reference sequence). This chain's CDR3 is CASMVVQGTYNEQFF. The CDR3 DNA reads TGTGCCAGTATGGTGGTCCAGGGCACCTACAATGAGCAGTTCTTC.